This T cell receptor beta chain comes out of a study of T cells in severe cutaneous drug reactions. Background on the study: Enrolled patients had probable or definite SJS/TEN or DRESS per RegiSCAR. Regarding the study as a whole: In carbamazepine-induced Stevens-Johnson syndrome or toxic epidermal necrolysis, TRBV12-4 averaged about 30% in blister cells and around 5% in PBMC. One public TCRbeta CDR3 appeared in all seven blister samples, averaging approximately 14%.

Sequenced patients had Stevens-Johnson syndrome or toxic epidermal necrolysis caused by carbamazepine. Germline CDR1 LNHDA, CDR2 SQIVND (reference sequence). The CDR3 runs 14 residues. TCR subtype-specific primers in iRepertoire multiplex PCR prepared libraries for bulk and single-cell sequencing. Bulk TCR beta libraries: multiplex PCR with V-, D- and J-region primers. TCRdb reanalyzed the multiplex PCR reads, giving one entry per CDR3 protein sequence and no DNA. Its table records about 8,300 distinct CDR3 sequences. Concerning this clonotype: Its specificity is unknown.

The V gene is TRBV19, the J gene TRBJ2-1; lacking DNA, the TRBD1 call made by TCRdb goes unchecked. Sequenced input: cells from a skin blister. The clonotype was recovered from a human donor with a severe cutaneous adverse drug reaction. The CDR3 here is CASSIGQGINEQFF.